Below, 30 T cell receptor beta chains from the same sample are listed, as sequenced in a study of CD8 T cells in Susac syndrome. cDNA came from about 0.46 to 1 ug RNA primed by random hexamers. TCRdb independently ran MiXCR on the immunoSEQ multiplex PCR reads; one entry per CDR3 protein. The profile covers about 210,000 distinct CDR3 sequences, with 95% appearing a single time and roughly 0.1% taken by the ten largest. Input material: CD4+ T cells from PBMCs. These receptors came from a human donor with multiple sclerosis.

The chain joins TRBV15 to TRBJ2-3; no clear D. The V and J ends lost 0 bases and 2 bases respectively, with 6 bases between them. Germline-derived CDR1 and CDR2 are LNHNV and YYDKDF (reference sequence). This CDR3 is built from 14 residues. Here the CDR3 reads CATSRDGITDTQYF. Here the CDR3 DNA reads TGTGCCACCAGCAGAGATGGAATCACAGATACGCAGTATTTT.

The CDR3, as DNA: TGTGCCAGCAATACGGGGATAGATACGCAGTATTTT. Protein sequence: CASNTGIDTQYF. The chain has TRBV28 and TRBJ2-3, with a weak D call TRBD2 (5 bases). V was cut by 7 bases and J by 5 bases, with 10 bases left in between. The CDR3 spans 12 residues. Germline V gene sequence: CDR1 MDHEN, CDR2 SYDVKM. The full variable domain, with the rest looked up from reference TRBV28 and TRBJ2-3, is DVKVTQSSRYLVKRTGEKVFLECVQDMDHENMFWYRQDPGLGLRLIYFSYDVKMKEKGDIPEGYSVSREKKERFSLILESASTNQTSMYLCASNTGIDTQYFGPGTRLTVL.

This chain links TRBV27 with TRBJ2-3; D possibly corresponds to TRBD2 (6 bases). Germline CDR1 and CDR2: MNHEY and SMNVEV (reference sequence). This CDR3 spans 15 amino acids. V was trimmed by 3 bases and J by 9 bases, leaving 19 bases between them. Here the CDR3 DNA reads TGTGCCAGCAGTTTCAATGTAGGCGGGGCCGGCACGCAGTATTTT. Protein: CASSFNVGGAGTQYF.

This chain joins TRBV2 and TRBJ2-1; D is unclear. The CDR3 has 12 amino acids. Per the germline V gene, CDR1 is SNHLY and CDR2 is FYNNEI. V lost 4 bases and J lost 8, with 9 bases in between. The CDR3 nucleotides are TGTGCCAGCAGTGTCTTTCTCGATGAGCAGTTCTTC. Protein product: CASSVFLDEQFF.

The V and J genes are TRBV29-1 and TRBJ2-7; D is unclear. Germline V CDR1 and CDR2: SQVTM, ANQGSEA. This CDR3 is built from 12 residues. V was shortened by 4 bases and J by 2 bases, with 9 bases between the two germline ends. In DNA, the CDR3 is TGCAGCGTTGGGGCGAGCACCTACGAGCAGTACTTC. Protein: CSVGASTYEQYF.

The chain has TRBV2 and TRBJ2-6; no clear D gene. The ends were cut back, 8 bases at V and 12 bases at J, with 17 bases in the middle. Germline CDR1 SNHLY, CDR2 FYNNEI. The CDR3 covers 13 residues. The DNA for the CDR3 is TGTGCCAGCCGTAGTAACCCTGACGCCGTCCTGACTTTC. This codes for CASRSNPDAVLTF.

V and J are TRBV3-1 and TRBJ1-6, with 8 nucleotides matching TRBD1. The V and J ends lost 2 bases and 12 bases, in that order; junction bases with no gene match: 6. This CDR3 has 14 residues. Germline V gives CDR1 LGHDT, CDR2 YNNKEL (reference sequence). The CDR3 loop is CASSQRDRSQPLHF. The CDR3 DNA reads TGTGCCAGCAGCCAAAGGGACAGGTCCCAACCCCTCCACTTT.

This chain links TRBV7-9 with TRBJ2-1, with unresolved D. Germline CDR1 is SEHNR and CDR2 is FQNEAQ (reference sequence). The length of the CDR3 is 11 residues. With 5 bases removed from V and 11 bases from J, the gap between germline ends came to 10 bases. CDR3 DNA: TGTGCCAGCAGCCCCCAGCCTCAGCAGTTCTTC. This translates into CASSPQPQQFF.

The chain combines TRBV6-6 with TRBJ1-2; no reliable D call. Germline CDR1 reads MNHNY; CDR2 reads SVGAGI (reference sequence). V lost 0 bases and J lost 2, with 10 bases in between. This CDR3 contains 15 residues. In DNA form, the CDR3 reads TGTGCCAGCAGTTACTCGTCGGTACCGAACTATGGCTACACCTTC. Translation gives CASSYSSVPNYGYTF.

The chain has TRBV7-3 and TRBJ2-1; possibly TRBD1 for D (5 bases). CDR1 is SGHTA and CDR2 is FQGTGA in the germline V gene. Between the trimmed V and J ends, which lost 2 bases and 5 bases, there was a span of 7 bases. The CDR3 totals 13 residues. CDR3 loop: CASSLARDNEQFF. The CDR3 DNA follows: TGTGCCAGCAGCTTAGCCAGGGACAATGAGCAGTTCTTC.

This chain uses TRBV6-2 or TRBV6-3 with TRBJ1-5; possible D gene TRBD1, 5 bases. CDR1 is MNHEY and CDR2 is SVGEGT in the germline V gene. Trimming took off 6 bases at V and 0 bases at J, with 15 bases between the two ends. The CDR3 is 16 residues long. The CDR3 region is CASSRRGEVSNQPQHF. CDR3 DNA sequence: TGTGCCAGCAGCCGACGGGGGGAAGTTAGCAATCAGCCCCAGCATTTT.

The CDR3 region has the DNA TGCGCCAGCAGCCCCCCGTCGGCGGGGCAAGAGACCCAGTACTTC. Protein sequence: CASSPPSAGQETQYF. The gene calls are TRBV4-1 and TRBJ2-5, with D perhaps matching TRBD2 (6 bases). The CDR3 runs 15 residues. Trimming stripped 4 bases from V and 2 bases from J, with 14 bases between. The germline V gene encodes CDR1 MGHRA and CDR2 YSYEKL.

The chain carries TRBV27 and TRBJ2-1; D is ambiguous. V was clipped by 5 bases and J by 8 bases, with 22 bases between them. The CDR3 totals 16 residues. Per the germline V gene, CDR1 is MNHEY and CDR2 is SMNVEV (reference sequence). CDR3 loop: CASSPLMVAGSDEQFF. In DNA form, the CDR3 reads TGTGCCAGCAGTCCCTTGATGGTAGCAGGATCGGATGAGCAGTTCTTC.

The chain combines TRBV24-1 with TRBJ2-5; perhaps TRBD2 as D (5 bases). Germline V gene data show CDR1 as KGHDR and CDR2 as SFDVKD. V gave up 3 bases and J gave up 2 bases, with 9 bases separating them. This CDR3 spans 14 amino acids. CDR3 in amino acids: CATSDARTQETQYF. CDR3 DNA sequence: TGTGCCACCAGTGATGCTAGGACTCAAGAGACCCAGTACTTC.

The chain couples TRBV24-1 to TRBJ2-1, with D possibly TRBD2 on 6 matching bases. V lost 3 bases and J 10 bases, leaving 12 bases between the germline ends. Germline CDR1 KGHDR, CDR2 SFDVKD. The CDR3 has 13 amino acids. The CDR3 region has the DNA TGTGCCACCAGTGATCATGGGACTCACGAGCAGTTCTTC. This gives the protein CATSDHGTHEQFF.

The rearrangement links TRBV5-1 to TRBJ2-4; D not resolved. This CDR3 comprises 15 residues. Between the trimmed V and J ends, which lost 2 bases and 0 bases, there was a span of 9 bases. Germline CDR1 reads SGHRS; CDR2 reads YFSETQ. As DNA, the CDR3 is TGCGCCAGCAGCTTAGGAGACGGAGCCAAAAACATTCAGTACTTC. It codes for CASSLGDGAKNIQYF.

The V and J genes are TRBV7-9 and TRBJ2-5, with TRBD2 matching 8 bases. The CDR3 consists of 15 residues. Per the germline V gene, CDR1 is SEHNR and CDR2 is FQNEAQ (reference sequence). V lost 6 bases to trimming and J lost 5 bases; unmatched junction nucleotides: 11. Here the CDR3 reads CASRRTGTRWETQYF. CDR3 DNA sequence: TGTGCCAGCAGGCGAACCGGGACTAGATGGGAGACCCAGTACTTC.

The chain combines TRBV27 with TRBJ1-2; TRBD1 matches at 7 bases. The CDR3 runs 13 residues. CDR1 is MNHEY, CDR2 SMNVEV, per germline (reference sequence). J gave up 4 bases and V 8 bases, and 7 bases lay outside the gene matches. CDR3 sequence reads: CASGRGQTYGYTF. In DNA, the CDR3 is TGTGCCAGCGGTCGGGGACAGACCTATGGCTACACCTTC.

J is TRBJ1-1 and V is TRBV30; D is unresolved. Germline assignment: CDR1 GTSNPN and CDR2 SVGIG (reference sequence). The V end was cut by 2 bases, the J end by 1 base, with 14 bases between. This CDR3 has 15 amino acids. Written as DNA, the CDR3 is TGTGCCTGGAGTCCTCTCCGGGTCCCGAACACTGAAGCTTTCTTT. It is translated as CAWSPLRVPNTEAFF.

For the CDR3, the DNA is TGTGCCAGTACTCCCAGGACAGGGGCGACTGGGACTAACTATGGCTACACCTTC. Protein: CASTPRTGATGTNYGYTF. The rearrangement links TRBV19 to TRBJ1-2; 9 bases are shared with TRBD1. The CDR3 extends over 18 amino acids. V trimming: 7 bases; J trimming: 0 bases; junction bases outside the gene matches: 15. The germline CDR1 and CDR2 sequences are LNHDA and SQIVND (reference sequence).

The chain couples TRBV29-1 to TRBJ2-5; TRBD2 might be the D (6 bases). The germline V and J ends were trimmed by 4 bases and 0 bases, with 12 bases remaining between them. CDR3 length: 14 amino acids. Germline values: CDR1 SQVTM, CDR2 ANQGSEA. CDR3 region: CSVVARENQETQYF. In nucleotides, the CDR3 is TGCAGCGTTGTGGCCCGGGAGAACCAAGAGACCCAGTACTTC.

This clonotype has only one observation. The genes are TRBV7-9 and TRBJ2-7; 9 bases line up with TRBD1. CDR1 and CDR2 (germline): SEHNR, FQNEAQ (reference sequence). Germline trimming cut 1 base from V and 5 bases from J; bases unmatched to any gene: 6. The CDR3 covers 15 residues. The CDR3 loop is CASSLGTGDLDEQYF. As DNA, the CDR3 is TGTGCCAGCAGCTTAGGGACAGGGGACCTGGACGAGCAGTACTTC.

The J gene is TRBJ2-7, the V gene TRBV20-1, with TRBD2 matching over 7 bases. CDR3 size: 13 residues. Germline lookup yields CDR1 DFQATT and CDR2 SNEGSKA (reference sequence). Trimming at V came to 6 bases and at J to 1 base, leaving 6 bases not matched to a gene. CDR3 sequence: CSASGLGSYEQYF. CDR3 sequence (DNA): TGCAGTGCAAGTGGACTAGGATCCTACGAGCAGTACTTC.

The chain employs TRBV6-5 and TRBJ2-1, with D possibly being TRBD2 (6 bases). V lost 4 bases and J lost 4, with 23 bases in between. Germline loops: CDR1 MNHEY, CDR2 SVGAGI. CDR3 length: 18 amino acids. CDR3 nucleotides: TGTGCCAGCAGTTCCGTTGGGTTCGGACTAACCATTTACAATGAGCAGTTCTTC. Its translation is CASSSVGFGLTIYNEQFF.

The chain joins TRBV5-1 to TRBJ2-1; 13 nucleotides agree with TRBD2. V was clipped by 7 bases and J by 8 bases; unmatched bases: 9. This CDR3 region has 15 residues. CDR1 is SGHRS and CDR2 is YFSETQ in the germline V gene. The CDR3 sequence: CASSTSGGAKDEQFF. CDR3 sequence (DNA): TGCGCCAGCTCTACTAGCGGGGGGGCTAAGGATGAGCAGTTCTTC.

This clonotype was picked up one time. The chain employs TRBV5-4 and TRBJ1-2, with TRBD1 matching 7 bases. The V segment lost 4 bases and the J segment 10 bases; nucleotides outside the gene matches: 7. CDR1 and CDR2 (germline): SGHNT, YYREEE (reference sequence). The CDR3 has 12 amino acids. CDR3 bases: TGTGCCAGCAGCGGAGAGGGACAGACCTACACCTTC. Protein sequence: CASSGEGQTYTF.

V is TRBV24-1 and J is TRBJ1-1; D remains ambiguous. V was clipped by 3 bases and J by 6 bases, with 13 bases between them. CDR3 size: 14 residues. Per the germline V gene, CDR1 is KGHDR and CDR2 is SFDVKD. The CDR3 reads CATSDNSLGAEAFF. The CDR3 DNA reads as TGTGCCACCAGTGATAACTCCCTAGGCGCTGAAGCTTTCTTT.

The chain recombines TRBV3-1 with TRBJ2-7; D is unresolved. Germline CDR1 reads LGHDT; CDR2 reads YNNKEL (reference sequence). This CDR3 is 14 amino acids long. V was cut by 0 bases and J by 6 bases, with 12 bases left in between. This CDR3 reads CASSQDTRYGEQYF. As DNA, the CDR3 is TGTGCCAGCAGCCAAGATACCAGGTACGGCGAGCAGTACTTC.

The chain recombines TRBV7-3 with TRBJ2-2; no definite D call. Germline V CDR1 and CDR2: SGHTA, FQGTGA. Trimming stripped 5 bases from V and 2 bases from J, with 24 bases between. This CDR3 contains 19 residues. The CDR3 DNA reads as TGTGCCAGCAGCCCGCGACCAGCAATAATACCCTTAAACACCGGGGAGCTGTTTTTT. This translates into CASSPRPAIIPLNTGELFF. Full variable domain (outside the CDR3, taken from reference TRBV7-3 and TRBJ2-2): GAGVSQTPSNKVTEKGKYVELRCDPISGHTALYWYRQSLGQGPEFLIYFQGTGAADDSGLPNDRFFAVRPEGSVSTLKIQRTERGDSAVYLCASSPRPAIIPLNTGELFFGEGSRLTVL.

The CDR3 sequence is CASSSRTLNSPLHF. The CDR3 DNA reads as TGTGCCAGCAGTTCTCGGACCCTTAATTCACCCCTCCACTTT. The chain uses TRBV27 and TRBJ1-6, with D uncertain. The V gene's germline CDR1 is MNHEY and CDR2 SMNVEV (reference sequence). CDR3 length equals 14 residues. V gave up 4 bases and J gave up 6 bases, with 10 bases separating them.